Below, 18 T cell receptor beta chains from the same sample are listed, as sequenced in a study of shared clonotypes between healthy human individuals. Generated by immunoSEQ multiplex PCR, the TCRdb table keeps only in-frame clones and is missing some. The sample lists more than 2,000,000 clones, around 90% occurring once. The sequenced sample consisted of naive CD4+ T cells sorted from blood. Subset specified: CD45RA+ positively selected. The receptors stem from a man between 18 and 29 years old in good health.

This chain uses TRBV2 with TRBJ1-2; weak D call: TRBD1 (5 bases). This CDR3 comprises 15 residues. Between the trimmed V and J ends, which lost 5 bases and 2 bases, there was a span of 15 bases. Germline CDR1 is SNHLY and CDR2 is FYNNEI. The DNA for the CDR3 is TGTGCCAGCAGTCTCTCCAGGGATCAGAACTATGGCTACACCTTC. Encoded protein: CASSLSRDQNYGYTF.

The chain's CDR3 is CASTYDGTGELFF. DNA of the CDR3: TGTGCCAGCACCTACGATGGGACCGGGGAGCTGTTTTTT. This chain uses TRBV6-4 with TRBJ2-2; D gene ambiguous. The CDR3 is made up of 13 amino acids. Germline V CDR1 and CDR2: MRHNA, SNTAGT. Trimming shortened V by 7 bases and J by 5 bases, and 11 bases separated the two germline ends.

The V gene is TRBV29-1, the J gene TRBJ2-2; D not certain. Germline V gene lookup returns CDR1 SQVTM and CDR2 ANQGSEA. Trimming stripped 4 bases from V and 6 bases from J, with 15 bases between. The CDR3 runs to 14 residues. The CDR3 is CSVGGYVGAGELFF. DNA of the CDR3: TGCAGCGTTGGGGGTTACGTTGGAGCCGGGGAGCTGTTTTTT.

The V call is TRBV6-5, the J call TRBJ2-5; 10 bases match TRBD2. This CDR3 spans 14 amino acids. The J segment lost 3 bases and the V segment lost 5 bases, leaving 3 bases of the junction unmatched. Germline V gene data show CDR1 as MNHEY and CDR2 as SVGAGI. This CDR3 is CASSAGLAEETQYF. The CDR3 DNA is TGTGCCAGCAGTGCCGGACTAGCGGAAGAGACCCAGTACTTC.

The DNA for the CDR3 is TGTGCCAGCAGCCGCTTCGGGACAGCCAACACCGGGGAGCTGTTTTTT. Translating gives CASSRFGTANTGELFF. The J gene is TRBJ2-2, the V gene TRBV5-6; 7 bases are a match to TRBD1. CDR1 and CDR2 (germline): SGHDT, YYEEEE. This CDR3 contains 16 residues. J gave up 2 bases and V 4 bases, and 8 bases lay outside the gene matches.

The genes are TRBV7-2 and TRBJ2-7; TRBD2 matches 7 bases. CDR3 length equals 12 residues. Trimming cost V 3 bases and J 6 bases; bases outside gene matches: 2. The germline V gene has CDR1 SGHTA and CDR2 FQGNSA. CDR3 in DNA: TGTGCCAGCAGCTTCGCTAGCGGCGAGCAGTACTTC. It encodes CASSFASGEQYF. Looking up the rest from reference TRBV7-2 and TRBJ2-7 gives the full variable domain: GAGVSQSPSNKVTEKGKDVELRCDPISGHTALYWYRQSLGQGLEFLIYFQGNSAPDKSGLPSDRFSAERTGGSVSTLTIQRTQQEDSAVYLCASSFASGEQYFGPGTRLTVT.

For this clone: The sample carries other DNA sequences with the same CDR3. The chain employs TRBV18 and TRBJ2-2, with D unclear. The germline V gene has CDR1 KGHSH and CDR2 LQKENI. The CDR3 loop spans 13 amino acids. V was pared by 3 bases and J by 1 base, with 3 bases between. Written as DNA, the CDR3 is TGTGCCAGCTCACCGAGGAACACCGGGGAGCTGTTTTTT. Translated, it gives CASSPRNTGELFF.

This sequence joins TRBV15 and TRBJ2-7, with D uncertain. CDR3 length equals 15 residues. Germline CDR1 and CDR2: LNHNV and YYDKDF (reference sequence). V dropped 5 bases and J dropped 0 bases, with 14 bases sitting between them. CDR3 sequence reads: CATSGDGYSSYEQYF. In nucleotides, the CDR3 is TGTGCCACCAGCGGTGACGGCTACAGCTCCTACGAGCAGTACTTC.

This chain joins TRBV9 and TRBJ1-2, with a weak D call TRBD1 (5 bases). CDR1 is SGDLS, CDR2 YYNGEE, per germline. The CDR3 has 14 residues. V was pared by 4 bases and J by 2 bases, with 12 bases between. As DNA, the CDR3 is TGTGCCAGCAGCCCCAGAGGGGAGAACTATGGCTACACCTTC. It specifies CASSPRGENYGYTF.

Comment on this clone: The sample contains more than one DNA sequence encoding this CDR3. The J gene is TRBJ2-2, the V gene TRBV5-1; D unresolved. From germline, CDR1 is SGHRS and CDR2 YFSETQ. Between the trimmed V and J ends, which lost 2 bases and 5 bases, there was a span of 7 bases. The CDR3 runs to 13 residues. The CDR3: CASSFQVTGELFF. The CDR3 DNA reads as TGCGCCAGCAGCTTTCAAGTAACCGGGGAGCTGTTTTTT.

CDR3 sequence reads: CASSAGLGEQFF. DNA for the CDR3: TGTGCCAGCAGCGCTGGACTAGGCGAGCAGTTCTTC. The chain joins TRBV2 to TRBJ2-1; TRBD2 agrees at 7 bases. The CDR3 has 12 residues. Germline loops: CDR1 SNHLY, CDR2 FYNNEI. V gave up 6 bases and J gave up 10 bases; unmatched junction bases: 6.

The chain is built from TRBV10-3 and TRBJ2-3, with TRBD1 matching 9 bases. J lost 1 base, V lost 6 bases, and 5 bases had no gene match. The CDR3 length is 15 residues. The germline V gene encodes CDR1 ENHRY and CDR2 SYGVKD. CDR3 protein: CAIREGQGGTDTQYF. CDR3 DNA sequence: TGTGCCATCAGGGAGGGACAGGGAGGCACAGATACGCAGTATTTT.

The V gene is TRBV5-4, the J gene TRBJ2-2; 11 positions match TRBD1. CDR3 length equals 16 residues. Per the germline V gene, CDR1 is SGHNT and CDR2 is YYREEE (reference sequence). The trim removed 4 bases at V and 6 bases at J, leaving 8 bases unmatched. The CDR3 loop reads CASSLGQGAIPGELFF. The CDR3 DNA reads as TGTGCCAGCAGCCTCGGACAGGGGGCGATCCCCGGGGAGCTGTTTTTT.

This clone was observed a single time. The chain recombines TRBV19 with TRBJ2-7; TRBD2 matches at 9 bases. Germline V gene data show CDR1 as LNHDA and CDR2 as SQIVND (reference sequence). Germline trimming cut 7 bases from V and 6 bases from J; bases unmatched to any gene: 10. The CDR3 contains 14 residues. This CDR3 is CASNAGTSKSEQYF. The DNA for the CDR3 is TGTGCCAGTAACGCCGGGACTAGCAAGAGCGAGCAGTACTTC.

This sequence joins TRBV5-1 and TRBJ2-2; TRBD1 might be the D (6 bases). V was clipped by 2 bases and J by 1 base, with 12 bases between them. Looked up from germline, CDR1 is SGHRS and CDR2 is YFSETQ. There are 16 residues in the CDR3. CDR3 DNA sequence: TGCGCCAGCAGCTTAGGCAGGGGCCAGAACACCGGGGAGCTGTTTTTT. Encoded protein: CASSLGRGQNTGELFF.

As for this clone: Different DNA sequences within this sample yield the same CDR3. J is TRBJ2-5 and V is TRBV18; D is unclear. CDR1 and CDR2 (germline): KGHSH, LQKENI. The CDR3 length is 13 residues. The germline V and J ends were trimmed by 0 bases and 1 base, with 3 bases remaining between them. The chain's CDR3 is CASSPPIQETQYF. As DNA, the CDR3 is TGTGCCAGCTCACCACCGATCCAAGAGACCCAGTACTTC.

Regarding this clone: Distinct nucleotide sequences in the sample also encode this CDR3. The chain combines TRBV5-1 with TRBJ1-1, with D hard to call. CDR1 is SGHRS and CDR2 is YFSETQ in the germline V gene. The CDR3 loop spans 13 amino acids. The V and J ends lost 2 bases and 1 base respectively, with 6 bases between them. The DNA of the CDR3 is TGCGCCAGCAGCTTTGAAGGGAACACTGAAGCTTTCTTT. This gives the protein CASSFEGNTEAFF.

The V call is TRBV6-1, the J call TRBJ2-3; no firm D call. CDR1 is MNHNS, CDR2 SASEGT, per germline. V was pared by 8 bases and J by 0 bases, with 9 bases between. The CDR3 length is 13 residues. CDR3 in DNA: TGTGCCAGCCCTTCCTATAGCACAGATACGCAGTATTTT. It is translated as CASPSYSTDTQYF.